The rows below give T cell receptor beta chains drawn from one sample of a study of neoadjuvant anti-PD-1 for oral cavity cancer. The data were produced by immunoSEQ multiplex PCR, yet TCRdb's version contains in-frame clones alone and is incomplete. Here the sample spans tens of thousands of clones, 35% to 45% being singletons. Sequenced here: tumor tissue, sampled after nivolumab (anti-PD-1) treatment. Receptor source: a person aged 35-79 years with oral cavity squamous cell carcinoma. CDR3s include the opening cysteine and the closing phenylalanine or tryptophan. The D gene is left open where the match is weak. Some rows have no size entry. The others give once, few or many, or a class for an expanded clone.

>TRBV15|.|.|TRBJ1-1
CATRTGWANTEAFF
TGTGCCACCCGCACAGGGTGGGCGAACACTGAAGCTTTCTTT
>TRBV9|TRBD1|many|TRBJ2-1
CASSLTDRANEQFF
TGTGCCAGCAGCCTCACGGACAGGGCAAATGAGCAGTTCTTC
>TRBV7-8|.|.|TRBJ2-1
CASSLTFASGQFF
TGTGCCAGCAGCTTAACTTTCGCGTCAGGGCAGTTCTTC
>TRBV25-1|TRBD2|.|TRBJ2-3
CASSQAGGPTQYF
TGTGCCAGCAGTCAAGCGGGGGGCCCAACGCAGTATTTT
>TRBV30|.|.|TRBJ1-5
CAWSGDFNQPQHF
TGTGCCTGGAGTGGGGATTTCAATCAGCCCCAGCATTTT
>TRBV4-1|.|few|TRBJ1-5
CASSQERQYSNQPQHF
TGCGCCAGCAGCCAAGAGAGGCAGTATAGCAATCAGCCCCAGCATTTT
>TRBV19|.|.|TRBJ1-1
CASSIGDIGAEAFF
TGTGCCAGTAGTATAGGTGATATCGGGGCTGAAGCTTTCTTT
>TRBV5-4|.|.|TRBJ1-2
CASSQGQSAGYTF
TGTGCCAGCAGCCAAGGACAGTCGGCTGGCTACACCTTC
>TRBV6-6|TRBD2|few|TRBJ2-7
CASTQREGLTYEQYF
TGTGCCAGCACCCAGCGGGAGGGCCTCACCTACGAGCAGTACTTC
>TRBV7-8|TRBD2|.|TRBJ2-7
CASSSLETTGLGYEQYF
TGTGCCAGCAGCTCGCTCGAAACTACGGGACTAGGCTACGAGCAGTACTTC
>TRBV5-1|.|.|TRBJ1-4
CASSFQATNEKLFF
TGCGCCAGCAGCTTCCAGGCAACTAATGAAAAACTGTTTTTT
>TRBV5-4|TRBD2|.|TRBJ2-1
CASSPTGLAGGDEQFF
TGTGCCAGCAGCCCAACGGGACTAGCGGGGGGGGATGAGCAGTTCTTC
>TRBV6-4|.|few|TRBJ2-2
CASSESSTGELFF
TGTGCCAGCAGTGAGTCTAGCACCGGGGAGCTGTTTTTT
>TRBV11-3|.|many|TRBJ2-2
CASSRGDGNTGELFF
TGTGCCAGCAGCCGCGGTGACGGGAACACCGGGGAGCTGTTTTTT
>TRBV7-9|.|.|TRBJ2-1
CASSLKGGSYNEQFF
TGTGCCAGCAGCTTAAAGGGGGGGAGCTACAATGAGCAGTTCTTC
>TRBV27|TRBD1|.|TRBJ1-2
CASSLSGVGTADNGYTF
TGTGCCAGCAGTTTATCCGGAGTGGGGACAGCGGATAATGGCTACACCTTC
>TRBV28|.|many|TRBJ2-1
CASHPSGTPYNEQFF
TGTGCCAGCCACCCCTCAGGGACCCCCTACAATGAGCAGTTCTTC
>TRBV6-6|.|few|TRBJ1-5
CASSYSGSGQPQHF
TGTGCCAGCAGTTACTCTGGGTCCGGCCAGCCCCAGCATTTT
>TRBV9|TRBD1|.|TRBJ1-4
CASRRQGPINEKLFF
TGTGCCAGCAGACGACAGGGACCCATTAATGAAAAACTGTTTTTT
>TRBV6-1|.|.|TRBJ2-7
CASSEFSRYEQYF
TGTGCCAGCAGTGAATTCTCAAGGTACGAGCAGTACTTC
>TRBV5-4|TRBD2|.|TRBJ2-7
CASMSTGTTNKQYF
TGTGCCAGCATGTCAACCGGGACTACGAACAAGCAGTACTTC
>TRBV7-9|.|few|TRBJ2-7
CASSPLPEGDEQYF
TGTGCCAGCAGCCCGCTCCCTGAAGGGGACGAGCAGTACTTC
>TRBV4-1|.|.|TRBJ1-4
CASSQGFLPGPQNEKLFF
TGCGCCAGCAGCCAAGGGTTCCTTCCGGGACCGCAGAATGAAAAACTGTTTTTT
>TRBV20-1|.|few|TRBJ1-1
CSATPDLEAFF
TGCAGTGCTACACCCGATCTTGAAGCTTTCTTT
>TRBV2|.|.|TRBJ1-2
CASRVYNYGYTF
TGTGCCAGCAGGGTATATAACTATGGCTACACCTTC
>TRBV6-1|.|.|TRBJ2-1
CASSDREFSYNEQFF
TGTGCCAGCAGTGACAGGGAGTTCTCCTACAATGAGCAGTTCTTC
>TRBV5-6|.|.|TRBJ2-7
CASSFLGGSYEQYF
TGTGCCAGCAGCTTTTTAGGGGGCTCCTACGAGCAGTACTTC
>TRBV20-1|.|few|TRBJ1-1
CSAGVITEAFF
TGCAGTGCGGGCGTAATCACTGAAGCTTTCTTT
>TRBV7-8|.|.|TRBJ2-2
CASSLVTRDWELFF
TGTGCCAGCAGCTTAGTAACCAGGGATTGGGAGCTGTTTTTT
>TRBV30|TRBD1|.|TRBJ1-5
CAWSGTGGRQPQHF
TGTGCCTGGAGTGGGACAGGGGGCAGACAGCCCCAGCATTTT
>TRBV28|.|.|TRBJ1-5
CASSRDTRSISPQHF
TGTGCCAGCAGCCGGGACACCCGTTCAATCAGCCCCCAGCATTTT
>TRBV4-2|TRBD2|.|TRBJ2-7
CASSREGAYYEQYF
TGTGCCAGCAGCCGGGAGGGCGCCTACTACGAGCAGTACTTC
>TRBV11-1|TRBD2|.|TRBJ2-3
CASSIIPGLAGGQTDTQYF
TGTGCCAGCAGCATAATTCCGGGACTAGCGGGAGGACAAACAGATACGCAGTATTTT
>TRBV29-1|.|many|TRBJ1-5
CSVRENSNQPQHF
TGCAGCGTGAGAGAAAATAGCAATCAGCCCCAGCATTTT
>TRBV30|.|.|TRBJ1-1
CAWTPGGPEAFF
TGTGCCTGGACCCCCGGAGGACCTGAAGCTTTCTTT
>TRBV21-1|.|.|TRBJ2-3
CASSKVKGAVDTQYF
TGTGCCAGCAGCAAAGTGAAGGGGGCGGTGGATACGCAGTATTTT